The TCR beta chain described here comes from a study of cytomegalovirus exposure and HLA in healthy donors. Study-level information: When 350 to 500 donors were genotyped, roughly 78% of them were found to fall in the Caucasian-associated ancestry cluster.

Both 60 Vbeta primers and 13 Jbeta primers went into the PCR. Authors' processing steps: An analysis that came later counted tens of millions of unique TCR beta chains, around 12 million shared. The data were produced by immunoSEQ multiplex PCR, yet TCRdb's version contains in-frame clones alone and is incomplete. The V and J calls and clone size were taken over from that table, and D and trimming were inferred from the DNA. This sample carries about 230,000 clones, 85% to 90% of them seen once, and the ten largest clones take over 0.95%. In regard to this clone: The antigen is undetermined.

Study results and limitations: Specific recognition of CMV antigens was confirmed in vitro for three chains (all CMV-associated).

Sequencing was done on a sample of PBMCs. This TCR was recovered from a woman aged 18-29 years in good health and CMV-seronegative.

The CDR3 loop reads CASSKGQGDYEQYF. The CDR3 nucleotides are TGCGCCAGCAGCAAAGGACAGGGGGACTACGAGCAGTACTTC. The J gene is TRBJ2-5, the V gene TRBV4-3, with TRBD1 matching over 10 bases. The J call could be wrong; TRBJ2-7 is a better fit for the DNA end. Per germline, CDR1 LGHNA and CDR2 YSLEER. This CDR3 region has 14 residues.